What follows are 32 T cell receptor beta chains derived from one specimen sequenced in a study of cytomegalovirus exposure and HLA in healthy donors. TCRdb's copy holds only in-frame clones and misses some; the assay was immunoSEQ multiplex PCR. The sample lists approximately 200,000 clones, 75% to 95% occurring once. Sequenced sample: PBMCs. Receptor source: a woman younger than 30 in good health and CMV-seronegative.

The J gene is TRBJ2-3, the V gene TRBV27, with 7 bases matching TRBD2. Germline V gene lookup returns CDR1 MNHEY and CDR2 SMNVEV (reference sequence). Trimming cost V 3 bases and J 1 base; bases outside gene matches: 4. The CDR3 spans 15 residues. The CDR3 sequence is CASSFAGAGTDTQYF. The CDR3 bases are TGTGCCAGCAGTTTCGCGGGAGCAGGCACAGATACGCAGTATTTT.

V and J are TRBV7-2 and TRBJ2-7; TRBD1 matches at 8 bases. Unmatched junction bases numbered 7, after V lost 3 bases and J lost 3 bases. Germline V lookup: CDR1 SGHTA, CDR2 FQGNSA. The CDR3 totals 15 residues. The CDR3 spells CASSFSRDRFYEQYF. CDR3 DNA: TGTGCCAGCAGCTTCAGTCGGGACAGGTTCTACGAGCAGTACTTC.

The chain is built from TRBV4-1 and TRBJ2-2; D may be TRBD1 (5 bases). The germline V and J ends were trimmed by 6 bases and 6 bases, with 11 bases remaining between them. CDR1 and CDR2 (germline): MGHRA, YSYEKL. The CDR3 length is 13 residues. For the CDR3, the DNA is TGCGCCAGCAGACAACGACAGTCCGGGGAGCTGTTTTTT. Translating gives CASRQRQSGELFF.

Only one count was recorded for this clone. V and J are TRBV4-2 and TRBJ2-4, with a tentative D call TRBD2 (6 bases). V was shortened by 0 bases and J by 3 bases, with 15 bases between the two germline ends. This CDR3 spans 17 amino acids. Germline V gene data show CDR1 as LGHNA and CDR2 as YNFKEQ. The CDR3 sequence is CASSQDAGRRNKNIQYF. CDR3 DNA: TGTGCCAGCAGCCAAGATGCGGGAAGACGAAACAAAAACATTCAGTACTTC.

V usage is TRBV10-3 and J usage is TRBJ2-1; 7 bases fit TRBD2. Unmatched junction bases numbered 10, after V lost 4 bases and J lost 4 bases. Germline V CDR1 and CDR2: ENHRY, SYGVKD. The CDR3 is 16 amino acids. The CDR3 region is CAISVRETRGYNEQFF. The DNA for the CDR3 is TGTGCCATCAGTGTGCGGGAGACCAGAGGATACAATGAGCAGTTCTTC.

The V call is TRBV27, the J call TRBJ2-1; D unresolved. Trimming removed 0 bases at V and 9 bases at J, with 6 bases between. CDR3 length: 12 amino acids. CDR1 is MNHEY, CDR2 SMNVEV, per germline (reference sequence). The CDR3 protein is CASSLSSTEQFF. The DNA of the CDR3 is TGTGCCAGCAGTTTATCAAGCACTGAGCAGTTCTTC.

The chain couples TRBV5-1 to TRBJ2-5, with 9 positions matching TRBD2. This CDR3 region has 17 residues. Germline V gene data show CDR1 as SGHRS and CDR2 as YFSETQ. V lost 2 bases, J lost 5 bases, and 13 bases stayed unmatched. CDR3 loop: CASSFYFQELAGETQYF. The DNA of the CDR3 is TGCGCCAGCAGCTTTTATTTTCAGGAACTAGCGGGTGAGACCCAGTACTTC.

V is TRBV27 and J is TRBJ1-5, with 10 positions matching TRBD1. Germline V lookup: CDR1 MNHEY, CDR2 SMNVEV (reference sequence). V shed 4 bases and J 6 bases; nucleotides not matched to a gene: 6. The CDR3 is made up of 15 amino acids. In nucleotides, the CDR3 is TGTGCCAGCAGTTCCGACAGGGGGCTCCGTCAGCCCCAGCATTTT. Encoded protein: CASSSDRGLRQPQHF.

The chain has TRBV28 and TRBJ2-2; a possible D gene is TRBD2 (5 bases). Per the germline V gene, CDR1 is MDHEN and CDR2 is SYDVKM. V gave up 2 bases and J gave up 6 bases, with 13 bases separating them. The CDR3 is 15 residues long. CDR3 loop: CASSLGAGYAGELFF. CDR3 nucleotides: TGTGCCAGCAGTTTAGGCGCGGGCTACGCCGGGGAGCTGTTTTTT.

This chain joins TRBV7-3 and TRBJ1-1; no definite D call. From germline, CDR1 is SGHTA and CDR2 FQGTGA. The V gene lost 3 bases and the J gene lost 0 bases, with 17 bases spanning the gap. The CDR3 loop spans 17 amino acids. The CDR3 region is CASSLSLGRIMNTEAFF. The CDR3 coding sequence is TGTGCCAGCAGCTTGAGTTTGGGGAGAATCATGAACACTGAAGCTTTCTTT.

The chain's CDR3 is CASSFGGSHEQYF. CDR3 coding DNA: TGTGCCAGCAGCTTCGGGGGGTCCCACGAGCAGTACTTC. This rearrangement joins TRBV11-2 to TRBJ2-7, with 7 bases lining up with TRBD2. The CDR3 runs to 13 residues. CDR1 is SGHAT and CDR2 is FQNNGV in the germline V gene. V lost 3 bases to trimming and J lost 5 bases; unmatched junction nucleotides: 4.

The gene calls are TRBV19 and TRBJ1-2, with D tentatively TRBD1 (5 bases). This CDR3 is 15 amino acids long. Trimming cost V 5 bases and J 3 bases, with 16 bases left between them. Germline V gives CDR1 LNHDA, CDR2 SQIVND (reference sequence). The CDR3 DNA is TGTGCCAGTAGTGTCCTCGGGGGTTGGGACTATGGCTACACCTTC. This encodes CASSVLGGWDYGYTF.

The gene calls are TRBV5-6 and TRBJ2-2; D call uncertain. The length of the CDR3 is 16 residues. Between the trimmed V and J ends, which lost 3 bases and 2 bases, there was a span of 14 bases. The germline gives CDR1 SGHDT, CDR2 YYEEEE. Here the CDR3 reads CASSSIPRSNTGELFF. CDR3 coding DNA: TGTGCCAGCAGCTCCATCCCCCGGAGTAACACCGGGGAGCTGTTTTTT.

The chain is built from TRBV28 and TRBJ2-5; maybe TRBD1 (6 bases). Germline loops: CDR1 MDHEN, CDR2 SYDVKM. The ends were cut back, 2 bases at V and 4 bases at J, with 11 bases in the middle. The CDR3 is 14 amino acids. The DNA of the CDR3 is TGTGCCAGCAGTTTAGGAGGCAGGGGAGAGACCCAGTACTTC. It codes for CASSLGGRGETQYF.

This clone was counted a few times. The genes are TRBV5-4 and TRBJ2-7, with 8 bases fitting TRBD1. Germline lookup yields CDR1 SGHNT and CDR2 YYREEE (reference sequence). The trim removed 4 bases at V and 7 bases at J, leaving 7 bases unmatched. The CDR3 runs to 13 residues. In DNA, the CDR3 is TGTGCCAGCAGCACGACAGGGGAAGAGGAGCAGTACTTC. It yields the protein CASSTTGEEEQYF.

This sequence joins TRBV11-2 and TRBJ2-7; D may be TRBD1 (6 bases). Germline V gives CDR1 SGHAT, CDR2 FQNNGV. Trimming took 4 bases from V and 5 from J, leaving 15 bases between them. The CDR3 sequence is 14 residues long. CDR3 nucleotides: TGTGCCAGCAGCTCCCGTACAGGGCTCGACGAGCAGTACTTC. The encoded protein is CASSSRTGLDEQYF.

The count of this clone is one. The chain carries TRBV9 and TRBJ2-3, with a weak D call TRBD2 (5 bases). Deletions cut 0 bases from V and 3 bases from J, with 11 bases between. The CDR3 totals 15 residues. The germline V gene has CDR1 SGDLS and CDR2 YYNGEE. This chain's CDR3 is CASSVAPGGTDTQYF. The CDR3 nucleotides are TGTGCCAGCAGCGTAGCCCCCGGAGGAACAGATACGCAGTATTTT.

The rearrangement links TRBV5-1 to TRBJ2-5; TRBD2 matches 7 bases. The CDR3 sequence is 16 residues long. Germline V gene sequence: CDR1 SGHRS, CDR2 YFSETQ. V lost 3 bases, J lost 1 base, and 9 bases stayed unmatched. CDR3 protein: CASSWGLPGGQETQYF. CDR3 coding DNA: TGCGCCAGCAGCTGGGGCCTACCGGGAGGCCAAGAGACCCAGTACTTC.

This chain connects TRBV18 to TRBJ2-7; TRBD1 is a possible D gene (5 bases). The CDR3 length is 15 residues. Germline V gene lookup returns CDR1 KGHSH and CDR2 LQKENI. Trimming stripped 6 bases from V and 6 bases from J, with 21 bases between. CDR3 bases: TGTGCCAGCTCTCCCCTGCTCCAGGGTGGACGCGAGCAGTACTTC. This translates into CASSPLLQGGREQYF.

The genes are TRBV5-3 and TRBJ1-2; TRBD1 agrees at 7 bases. TRBV5-3 is given ORF status, its function remaining uncertain. The CDR3 covers 13 residues. J gave up 8 bases and V 4 bases, and 8 bases lay outside the gene matches. The CDR3: CARSLGRQGGYTF. Written as DNA, the CDR3 is TGTGCCAGAAGCCTAGGCCGACAGGGAGGCTACACCTTC.

The CDR3 bases are TGCGCCAGCAGCCCCGCGGGGACCAAAAACATTCAGTACTTC. It is translated as CASSPAGTKNIQYF. The chain employs TRBV5-1 and TRBJ2-4; D perhaps matches TRBD2 (6 bases). The V gene lost 4 bases and the J gene lost 2 bases, with 10 bases spanning the gap. The CDR3 sequence is 14 residues long. CDR1 is SGHRS and CDR2 is YFSETQ in the germline V gene.

J is TRBJ2-1 and V is TRBV10-2; a possible D gene is TRBD2 (7 bases). Germline CDR1 WSHSY, CDR2 SAAADI. Deletions cut 4 bases from V and 4 bases from J, with 14 bases between. This CDR3 region has 15 residues. The CDR3 loop is CASSASGTLYNEQFF. The DNA of the CDR3 is TGCGCCAGCAGTGCCAGCGGGACACTTTACAATGAGCAGTTCTTC.

The chain is built from TRBV19 and TRBJ2-2; 7 bases match TRBD1. This CDR3 has 15 amino acids. With V trimmed by 6 bases and J by 3 bases, 7 bases remained unmatched. CDR1 and CDR2 from the germline V gene are LNHDA and SQIVND (reference sequence). The CDR3 reads CASREGQMDTGELFF. DNA of the CDR3: TGTGCCAGTAGAGAGGGACAGATGGACACCGGGGAGCTGTTTTTT.

This chain links TRBV29-1 with TRBJ2-1, with 9 bases that match TRBD2. The CDR3 runs 16 residues. V dropped 3 bases and J dropped 8; count of bases not matched to a gene: 14. CDR1 SQVTM and CDR2 ANQGSEA come from the germline V gene. The CDR3 bases are TGCAGCGTTGACGGACAGATAGCGGGAGTAGCATATGAGCAGTTCTTC. Translated: CSVDGQIAGVAYEQFF.

In regard to this clone: Compared with germline, one end of the junction differs, possibly owing to a read error. The chain employs TRBV30 and TRBJ2-7; 11 bases match TRBD2. CDR3 length equals 16 residues. The germline V gene encodes CDR1 GTSNPN and CDR2 SVGIG (reference sequence). Here the CDR3 reads CAWSGLAGHSLYGQYF. CDR3 DNA sequence: TGTGCCTGGAGTGGACTAGCGGGACATAGTCTATACGGGCAGTACTTC.

This chain uses TRBV5-4 with TRBJ2-5; the D gene is possibly TRBD1 (5 bases). Germline loops: CDR1 SGHNT, CDR2 YYREEE (reference sequence). The CDR3 extends over 12 amino acids. The V and J ends lost 5 bases and 5 bases respectively, with 10 bases between them. The CDR3 loop is CASSWGRETQYF. The CDR3 coding sequence is TGTGCCAGCAGTTGGGGCCGGGAGACCCAGTACTTC.

This clone has just one count. The J gene is TRBJ2-7, the V gene TRBV19; TRBD1 matches 9 bases. After removal of 6 bases from V and 2 bases from J, the junction contained 8 bases not matched to a gene. The CDR3 totals 15 residues. Germline V gene sequence: CDR1 LNHDA, CDR2 SQIVND (reference sequence). Here the CDR3 DNA reads TGTGCCAGTAGCGCCGGGACAGGGTCCACCTACGAGCAGTACTTC. Translated: CASSAGTGSTYEQYF.

The V call is TRBV5-1, the J call TRBJ2-1, with 8 positions matching TRBD1. Germline V gene data show CDR1 as SGHRS and CDR2 as YFSETQ. The CDR3 length is 14 residues. Trimming at V came to 2 bases and at J to 6 bases, leaving 4 bases not matched to a gene. CDR3: CASSFRDRGNEQFF. CDR3 in DNA: TGCGCCAGCAGCTTTCGCGACAGGGGCAATGAGCAGTTCTTC.

CDR3 region: CASSRPGVGYTF. CDR3 sequence (DNA): TGTGCCAGCAGCCGTCCGGGGGTAGGCTACACCTTC. The rearrangement links TRBV11-2 to TRBJ1-2, with D perhaps TRBD1 (5 bases). V lost 5 bases to trimming and J lost 8 bases, with 12 bases between them. Germline V gene sequence: CDR1 SGHAT, CDR2 FQNNGV. This CDR3 comprises 12 residues. The full variable domain, rest sourced from reference TRBV11-2 and TRBJ1-2, is EAGVAQSPRYKIIEKRQSVAFWCNPISGHATLYWYQQILGQGPKLLIQFQNNGVVDDSQLPKDRFSAERLKGVDSTLKIQPAKLEDSAVYLCASSRPGVGYTFGSGTRLTVV.

This clone appeared a single time. The V and J genes are TRBV7-2 and TRBJ2-7; perhaps TRBD2 as D (5 bases). The CDR3 is made up of 13 amino acids. The germline CDR1 and CDR2 sequences are SGHTA and FQGNSA. Deletions cut 3 bases from V and 3 bases from J, with 9 bases between. CDR3: CASSFQRIYEQYF. DNA for the CDR3: TGTGCCAGCAGCTTCCAGCGGATCTACGAGCAGTACTTC.

V gene TRBV5-5 combines with J gene TRBJ1-2; no definite D call. Trimming took off 3 bases at V and 4 bases at J, with 10 bases between the two ends. CDR1 is SGHKS, CDR2 YYEKEE, per germline (reference sequence). The CDR3 loop spans 13 amino acids. The CDR3 coding sequence is TGTGCCAGCAGCTCCGGGAGGGCCTATGGCTACACCTTC. This translates into CASSSGRAYGYTF.

This clone was counted between two and nine times. The chain has TRBV2 and TRBJ1-2; no clear D gene. This CDR3 has 13 amino acids. Between the trimmed V and J ends, which lost 10 bases and 4 bases, there was a span of 16 bases. Germline CDR1 reads SNHLY; CDR2 reads FYNNEI. CDR3 in amino acids: CATALANPYGYTF. CDR3 nucleotides: TGTGCCACAGCGTTGGCAAACCCCTATGGCTACACCTTC.